Listed below are T cell receptor beta chains from one sample, sequenced in a study of vaccination effects on CD4 cells after COVID-19. Generated by immunoSEQ multiplex PCR, the TCRdb table keeps only in-frame clones and is missing some. The sample lists about 45,000 clones, approximately 70% occurring once. These receptors lack a known antigen. The specimen comprised CD4+ T cells from PBMCs cultured with a peptide pool, sampled before COVID-19 vaccination. Every receptor here comes from a human donor who had a prior SARS-CoV-2 infection. CDR3s include the opening cysteine and the closing phenylalanine or tryptophan. A D gene is named only where the DNA matches it firmly. Clone sizes are given selectively: once, few, many, or a class where the clone is expanded.

CDR3 DNA: TGTGCCAGCAGCGAAGGGACAGAGAACACTGAAGCTTTCTTT; CDR3 protein: CASSEGTENTEAFF; D gene: TRBD1; V gene: TRBV7-9; clone size: NA; J gene: TRBJ1-1
CDR3 DNA: TGCGCCAGCAGCTTACAGGCTTCGAACACCGGGGAGCTGTTTTTT; CDR3 protein: CASSLQASNTGELFF; D gene: NA; V gene: TRBV5-1; clone size: NA; J gene: TRBJ2-2
CDR3 DNA: TGCGCCAGCAGCCAGTACGGGACAGCTAGCTCCTACGAGCAGTACTTC; CDR3 protein: CASSQYGTASSYEQYF; D gene: TRBD1; V gene: TRBV4-1; clone size: NA; J gene: TRBJ2-7
CDR3 DNA: TGTGCCAGCAGCCCAGGAACAGGGGCTCCACAGGGTGAAGCTTTCTTT; CDR3 protein: CASSPGTGAPQGEAFF; D gene: TRBD1; V gene: TRBV9; clone size: once; J gene: TRBJ1-1
CDR3 DNA: TGCGCCAGCAGCCAATTTCCACTGCTCTATGGCTACACCTTC; CDR3 protein: CASSQFPLLYGYTF; D gene: NA; V gene: TRBV5-1; clone size: NA; J gene: TRBJ1-2
CDR3 DNA: TGTGCCAGCAGCTTAGCCGGGGGCGCCGGGGAGCTGTTTTTT; CDR3 protein: CASSLAGGAGELFF; D gene: NA; V gene: TRBV7-2; clone size: few; J gene: TRBJ2-2
CDR3 DNA: TGTGCCAGCTCACCACCTCGGGGTGGCACAGATACGCAGTATTTT; CDR3 protein: CASSPPRGGTDTQYF; D gene: NA; V gene: TRBV18; clone size: NA; J gene: TRBJ2-3
CDR3 DNA: TGTGCCAGCAGCTTAAGGCAGGGGAACTATGGCTACACCTTC; CDR3 protein: CASSLRQGNYGYTF; D gene: NA; V gene: TRBV7-2; clone size: NA; J gene: TRBJ1-2
CDR3 DNA: TGTGCCAGCAGCTTTAGGGACAGGGACGAGCAGTACTTC; CDR3 protein: CASSFRDRDEQYF; D gene: TRBD1; V gene: TRBV5-6; clone size: NA; J gene: TRBJ2-7
CDR3 DNA: TGTGCCAGCAGCAAAGGCCCGGAGCAGTACTTC; CDR3 protein: CASSKGPEQYF; D gene: NA; V gene: TRBV11-1; clone size: NA; J gene: TRBJ2-7
CDR3 DNA: TGTGCCAGCAGGACCGGCAGCCAAGCCTACGAGCAGTACTTC; CDR3 protein: CASRTGSQAYEQYF; D gene: NA; V gene: TRBV28; clone size: few; J gene: TRBJ2-7
CDR3 DNA: TGTGCCAGCAGTGGACAGATAAATTCACCCCTCCACTTT; CDR3 protein: CASSGQINSPLHF; D gene: NA; V gene: TRBV2; clone size: NA; J gene: TRBJ1-6
CDR3 DNA: TGTGCCATCAGTGAGTACAGCCGGCGGGAGATTCCCTACGAGCAGTACTTC; CDR3 protein: CAISEYSRREIPYEQYF; D gene: TRBD2; V gene: TRBV10-3; clone size: NA; J gene: TRBJ2-7
CDR3 DNA: TGCGCCAGCAGCCAACCCCTAGCGGGGATAGCCAAAAACATTCAGTACTTC; CDR3 protein: CASSQPLAGIAKNIQYF; D gene: TRBD2; V gene: TRBV4-1; clone size: NA; J gene: TRBJ2-4
CDR3 DNA: TGTGCCAGCAGCGCCATAGCGGGGAACAATGAGCAGTTCTTC; CDR3 protein: CASSAIAGNNEQFF; D gene: TRBD2; V gene: TRBV9; clone size: NA; J gene: TRBJ2-1